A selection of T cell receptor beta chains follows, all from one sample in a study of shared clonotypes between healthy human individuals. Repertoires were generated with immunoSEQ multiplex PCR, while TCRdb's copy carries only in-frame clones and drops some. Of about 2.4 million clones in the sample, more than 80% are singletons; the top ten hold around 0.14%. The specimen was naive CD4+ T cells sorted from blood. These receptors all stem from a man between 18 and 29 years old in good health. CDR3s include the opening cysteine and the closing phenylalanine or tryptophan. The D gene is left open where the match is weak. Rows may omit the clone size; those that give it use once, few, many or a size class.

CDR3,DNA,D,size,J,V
CASSSPGVWETQYF,TGCGCCAGCAGCTCACCAGGGGTCTGGGAGACCCAGTACTTC,NA,NA,TRBJ2-5,TRBV5-1
CASELGGGDGYTF,TGTGCCAGTGAACTAGGGGGAGGTGATGGCTACACCTTC,NA,NA,TRBJ1-2,TRBV19
CASSLARGNTGELFF,TGCGCCAGCAGCTTGGCCAGGGGGAACACCGGGGAGCTGTTTTTT,NA,NA,TRBJ2-2,TRBV5-1
CASSDGTGTGNTIYF,TGCGCCAGCAGTGATGGGACAGGGACTGGAAACACCATATATTTT,TRBD1,NA,TRBJ1-3,TRBV10-1
CASSWTGGDYGYTF,TGCGCCAGCAGCTGGACAGGGGGTGACTATGGCTACACCTTC,TRBD1,once,TRBJ1-2,TRBV5-1
CAWYPGGNTEAFF,TGTGCCTGGTACCCCGGGGGCAACACTGAAGCTTTCTTT,NA,NA,TRBJ1-1,TRBV30
CASSLGRRPSETQYF,TGTGCCAGCAGCTTGGGACGCCGGCCCTCTGAGACCCAGTACTTC,NA,NA,TRBJ2-5,TRBV7-8
CASSPELNYGYTF,TGTGCCAGCTCACCCGAATTGAACTATGGCTACACCTTC,NA,NA,TRBJ1-2,TRBV18
CASWDRSYEQYF,TGTGCCAGTTGGGACCGCTCCTACGAGCAGTACTTC,NA,NA,TRBJ2-7,TRBV6-1
CASSSTVPGLAQGTGELFF,TGCGCCAGCAGCTCAACAGTTCCGGGACTAGCCCAGGGAACCGGGGAGCTGTTTTTT,TRBD2,NA,TRBJ2-2,TRBV5-1
CATGQGQNTEAFF,TGTGCCACGGGACAGGGCCAGAACACTGAAGCTTTCTTT,TRBD1,NA,TRBJ1-1,TRBV19
CASSHEGDRGNSRANVLTF,TGCGCCAGCAGTCACGAGGGGGACAGGGGTAATAGTAGGGCCAACGTCCTGACTTTC,TRBD1,NA,TRBJ2-6,TRBV10-2
CASSLAQVNEKLFF,TGTGCCAGCAGCTTGGCGCAGGTTAATGAAAAACTGTTTTTT,NA,NA,TRBJ1-4,TRBV5-5
CASSPTDSNQPQHF,TGTGCCAGCAGTCCGACAGATAGCAATCAGCCCCAGCATTTT,NA,NA,TRBJ1-5,TRBV28
CASSPGTSPYNEQFF,TGTGCCAGCAGCCCCGGGACCTCCCCTTACAATGAGCAGTTCTTC,NA,NA,TRBJ2-1,TRBV7-9